This is a list of T cell receptor beta chains from one sample in a study of blood T cell repertoires in COVID-19. Assay used: immunoSEQ multiplex PCR; TCRdb lists only in-frame clones, some missing. Among roughly 200,000 clones listed, 85% were seen once. The sequenced sample was PBMCs or T cells enriched from blood (not recorded which). The receptor source for this set is a man aged 35 to 55 who had recovered from COVID-19. Each CDR3 is given with its conserved first and last residue. Each record gives: V gene, D gene, J gene, clone size, CDR3 DNA, CDR3 protein. D genes are given only for firm matches. Only some rows state a clone size, as once, few, many or a class for expanded clones.

TRBV7-9	.	TRBJ2-1	.	TGTGCCAGCAGCTTAACTTCTGGTGGTAATGAGCAGTTCTTC	CASSLTSGGNEQFF
TRBV9	.	TRBJ1-6	few	TGTGCCAGCAGCGTAGGGGAAGGGGTCAGTTCACCCCTCCACTTT	CASSVGEGVSSPLHF
TRBV5-6	.	TRBJ2-7	.	TGTGCCAGCAGCGGGAGCATGAGGAGGTACGAGCGGTACTTC	CASSGSMRRYERYF
TRBV4-3	.	TRBJ2-1	.	TGCGCCAGCAGCCAAGATCACATGGGGCACAATGAGCAGTTCTTC	CASSQDHMGHNEQFF
TRBV11-3	TRBD1	TRBJ2-3	.	TGTGCCAGCAGCGACGGGACAGGGGCAGATACGCAGTATTTT	CASSDGTGADTQYF
TRBV4-1	.	TRBJ2-1	.	TGCGCCAGCAGCCAAGTCCGGCTCCTGGAGAATGAGCAGTTCTTC	CASSQVRLLENEQFF
TRBV5-1	TRBD1	TRBJ2-7	.	TGCGCCAGCAGCCGGAGAGGGACAGCTTCCTACGAGCAGTACTTC	CASSRRGTASYEQYF
TRBV4-1	.	TRBJ1-6	.	TGCGCCAGCAGCCAAGTTTTATCCAGGTCTCGTAGTTCACCCCTCCACTTT	CASSQVLSRSRSSPLHF
TRBV19	TRBD2	TRBJ2-7	.	TGTGCCAGTAGTACCCGGACTAGCGGGAGGAGCGAGCAGTACTTC	CASSTRTSGRSEQYF
TRBV11-2	.	TRBJ1-6	.	TGTGCCAGCAGCTTAGACGGGGGGTTGTATTCACCCCTCCACTTT	CASSLDGGLYSPLHF
TRBV15	.	TRBJ1-4	.	TGTGCCACCAGCAGTCTTACAGGGAGCCGGCGTGAAAAACTGTTTTTT	CATSSLTGSRREKLFF
TRBV4-3	TRBD2	TRBJ2-2	.	TGCGCCAGCAGCCAAGAGGTCTCCAGGAGCGGGAGAGGGGCCGGGGAGCTGTTTTTT	CASSQEVSRSGRGAGELFF
TRBV14	TRBD2	TRBJ2-3	.	TGTGCCAGCAGCCGATCACCTGGACTAGCGGGAGTAAGCCTCGCAGATACGCAGTATTTT	CASSRSPGLAGVSLADTQYF
TRBV6-1	.	TRBJ1-6	.	TGTGCCAGCAGTGACGGCGGGGGAGGTAATTCACCCCTCCACTTT	CASSDGGGGNSPLHF
TRBV19	.	TRBJ1-1	.	TGTGCCAGTACCGCAGGGGTCATGAACACTGAAGCTTTCTTT	CASTAGVMNTEAFF
TRBV6-5	TRBD1	TRBJ2-7	.	TGTGCCAGCAGCCGTGGACAGGGGACCTACGAGCAGTACTTC	CASSRGQGTYEQYF
TRBV29-1	.	TRBJ2-1	.	TGCAGCGTTGAAGGTGGGAGGAGCTCCTACAATGAGCAGTTCTTC	CSVEGGRSSYNEQFF
TRBV19	TRBD1	TRBJ2-4	.	TGTGCCAGCGCAAACCGGGACAGGGGTTTGATTCAGTACTTC	CASANRDRGLIQYF
TRBV27	.	TRBJ2-1	.	TGTGCCAGCAGTTTATCCAATTACAATGAGCAGTTCTTC	CASSLSNYNEQFF
TRBV5-6	TRBD1	TRBJ2-2	.	TGTGCCAGCAGCTTTGGACAGGGGGTGAACACCGGGGAGCTGTTTTTT	CASSFGQGVNTGELFF
TRBV27	TRBD1	TRBJ1-1	.	TGTGCCAGCGCAAGCTCAGGGACAGGACGCCCTGTGGCTTTCTTT	CASASSGTGRPVAFF
TRBV18	TRBD1	TRBJ1-5	.	TGTGCCAGTACGGGACAGAAAGCAAATCAGCCCCAGCATTTT	CASTGQKANQPQHF
TRBV3-1/TRBV3-2	TRBD2	TRBJ2-1	.	TGTGCCAGCAGCCAAGGGCGGGGACTAGCGGGAAGCAATGAGCAGTTCTTC	CASSQGRGLAGSNEQFF
TRBV3-1/TRBV3-2	TRBD2	TRBJ2-1	.	TGTGCCAGCAGCCAGGGACTAGATCGCAATGAGCAGTTCTTC	CASSQGLDRNEQFF
TRBV6-2/TRBV6-3	TRBD2	TRBJ2-3	medium-sized	TGTGCCAGCAGTTACGGGACTAGCGGGCCAGATACGCAGTATTTT	CASSYGTSGPDTQYF
TRBV2	TRBD2	TRBJ2-7	once	TGTGCCAGCAGTGTTGCGGGAGAGCTCTACGAGCAGTACTTC	CASSVAGELYEQYF
TRBV6-5	.	TRBJ2-5	.	TGTGCCAGCAGTCTGAGCCAAGAGACCCAGTACTTC	CASSLSQETQYF